These T cell receptor beta chains were read from a single sample in a study of control samples from healthy donors and cancer patients. Method: immunoSEQ multiplex PCR; TCRdb's copy keeps in-frame clones and lacks some. The table records about 67,000 clones, 87% of them present only once. The specimen sequenced was PBMCs. These TCRs come from a woman in her forties or fifties with head and neck cancer. CDR3s include the opening cysteine and the closing phenylalanine or tryptophan. The D gene is left open where the match is weak. Clone size is stated in some rows and not others, as once, few, many or a class when expanded.

j_call v_call d_call clone_size cdr3_aa cdr3_nt
TRBJ2-7 TRBV28 TRBD2 - CASSSSGVTYEQYF TGTGCCAGCAGTTCAAGCGGGGTGACCTACGAGCAGTACTTC
TRBJ2-3 TRBV9 - - CASSVDGGRGDTQYF TGTGCCAGCAGCGTAGACGGGGGCAGGGGAGATACGCAGTATTTT
TRBJ1-2 TRBV3-1/TRBV3-2 - - CASSQDHRSNYGYTF TGTGCCAGCAGCCAAGATCACCGTTCTAACTATGGCTACACCTTC
TRBJ2-7 TRBV6-6 TRBD1 once CASSFSGQGGEQYF TGTGCCAGCAGTTTCTCGGGACAGGGAGGCGAGCAGTACTTC
TRBJ1-3 TRBV30 - - CAWSVSAGSSGNTIYF TGTGCCTGGAGTGTAAGTGCTGGCAGCTCTGGAAACACCATATATTTT
TRBJ2-1 TRBV2 TRBD2 - CASRAQASGVGGEQFF TGTGCCAGCAGGGCCCAGGCTAGCGGGGTAGGGGGTGAGCAGTTCTTC
TRBJ2-7 TRBV6-6 - - CASSYQGSPYEQYF TGTGCCAGCAGCTACCAGGGCTCACCCTACGAGCAGTACTTC
TRBJ2-2 TRBV20-1 TRBD1 - CSASERLQGVTGELFF TGCAGTGCTAGTGAACGGTTACAGGGGGTCACCGGGGAGCTGTTTTTT
TRBJ2-3 TRBV7-3 - - CASSLLGSTDTQYF TGTGCCAGCAGCTTACTGGGGAGCACAGATACGCAGTATTTT
TRBJ1-5 TRBV7-2 - few CASRATTTGPQHF TGTGCCAGCAGGGCCACTACGACTGGGCCCCAGCATTTT
TRBJ2-1 TRBV28 - - CASSQQEDEQFF TGTGCCAGCAGTCAACAGGAAGATGAGCAGTTCTTC
TRBJ2-3 TRBV27 - few CASSLEGGSDTQYF TGTGCCAGCAGTTTAGAGGGCGGATCAGATACGCAGTATTTT
TRBJ2-2 TRBV5-4 - - CASSTPKTGSLSTGELFF TGTGCCAGCAGCACCCCCAAGACGGGATCTCTATCTACCGGGGAGCTGTTTTTT
TRBJ1-5 TRBV6-5 TRBD1 - CASSQTGGQPQHF TGTGCCAGCAGTCAGACAGGGGGTCAGCCCCAGCATTTT
TRBJ1-6 TRBV9 - - CASSVATENSPLHF TGTGCCAGCAGCGTAGCTACGGAAAATTCACCCCTCCACTTT
TRBJ2-3 TRBV5-1 TRBD1 - CASSPAQGAVGTDTQYF TGCGCCAGCAGCCCCGCACAGGGGGCTGTGGGCACAGATACGCAGTATTTT
TRBJ1-2 TRBV4-1 TRBD1 - CASSQRQGDKGYTF TGCGCCAGCAGCCAGCGACAGGGTGATAAGGGCTACACCTTC
TRBJ1-5 TRBV11-3 TRBD1 - CASSLSLGRGEQTNQPQHF TGTGCCAGCAGCCTAAGCTTAGGCAGGGGGGAACAGACCAATCAGCCCCAGCATTTT
TRBJ1-2 TRBV5-1 TRBD1 - CASSPLLTGGGYTF TGCGCCAGCAGCCCCCTATTGACAGGGGGGGGCTACACCTTC
TRBJ1-1 TRBV7-9 - few CASSSDVNTEAFF TGTGCCAGCAGCTCCGACGTGAACACTGAAGCTTTCTTT
TRBJ1-3 TRBV15 - - CATSRGRPGQGGLRNTIYF TGTGCCACCAGCAGAGGGCGCCCGGGGCAGGGAGGGCTCAGAAACACCATATATTTT
TRBJ1-2 TRBV28 - - CASSLGQTRVGGYTF TGTGCCAGCAGTTTAGGCCAGACCCGGGTAGGAGGCTACACCTTC
TRBJ1-6 TRBV6-2/TRBV6-3 TRBD1 - CASSYFGRRGREPLHF TGTGCCAGCAGTTACTTCGGTCGCAGGGGGCGCGAACCCCTCCACTTT
TRBJ2-4 TRBV28 - - CASTNGGRNIQYF TGTGCCAGCACTAACGGGGGTAGAAACATTCAGTACTTC
TRBJ2-1 TRBV19 - - CASSIDKTGGEFF TGTGCCAGTAGTATTGACAAGACTGGCGGGGAGTTCTTC
TRBJ1-1 TRBV28 TRBD1 - CASKSQGAEAFF TGTGCCAGCAAATCTCAGGGGGCAGAAGCTTTCTTT
TRBJ1-2 TRBV7-2 - - CASSLDYERGGYTF TGTGCCAGCAGCTTAGATTATGAGAGGGGCGGCTACACCTTC
TRBJ2-4 TRBV5-1 - - CASSLDVGTPVNIQYF TGCGCCAGCAGCTTGGATGTTGGGACTCCCGTCAACATTCAGTACTTC
TRBJ2-7 TRBV5-1 - - CASSPGGLLYEQYF TGCGCCAGCAGCCCCGGTGGGTTGCTGTACGAGCAGTACTTC
TRBJ1-5 TRBV28 TRBD1 - CASSFSGTGLRQPQHF TGTGCCAGCAGTTTCTCCGGGACAGGGTTGAGGCAGCCCCAGCATTTT
TRBJ1-2 TRBV6-5 - - CASLGGGSLGYTF TGTGCCAGCCTCGGGGGCGGATCTCTTGGCTACACCTTC
TRBJ1-2 TRBV2 - - CASRGTPLHYTF TGTGCCAGCAGGGGTACTCCACTCCACTACACCTTC
TRBJ1-4 TRBV3-1/TRBV3-2 TRBD1 - CASSFRQGGSEKLFF TGTGCCAGCAGCTTTCGACAGGGGGGGAGTGAAAAACTGTTTTTT
TRBJ2-3 TRBV30 - - CAWNGGVADTQYF TGTGCCTGGAATGGCGGGGTCGCAGATACGCAGTATTTT
TRBJ2-1 TRBV6-2/TRBV6-3 - - CASSYSTLPREQFF TGTGCCAGCAGTTACTCGACTTTGCCGAGGGAGCAGTTCTTC
TRBJ2-7 TRBV12-3/TRBV12-4 TRBD1 - CASRGQGSYEQYF TGTGCCAGCAGAGGACAGGGGAGTTACGAGCAGTACTTC
TRBJ2-3 TRBV30 - - CAWSLPGLTGTDTQYF TGTGCCTGGAGTCTCCCGGGATTGACTGGCACAGATACGCAGTATTTT
TRBJ2-1 TRBV28 TRBD2 - CASSPAGGQNEQFF TGTGCCAGCAGTCCAGCGGGGGGGCAAAATGAGCAGTTCTTC
TRBJ1-3 TRBV9 - few CASSKGLPPSGNTIYF TGTGCCAGCAGCAAGGGACTGCCACCCTCTGGAAACACCATATATTTT
TRBJ1-3 TRBV6-1 - - CASSELIGSGNTIYF TGTGCCAGCAGTGAACTAATAGGCTCTGGAAACACCATATATTTT
TRBJ1-3 TRBV7-2 TRBD1 - CASSQTGGNTIYF TGTGCCAGCAGCCAGACAGGGGGAAACACCATATATTTT
TRBJ1-2 TRBV6-4 - once CASSPGQTLNYGYTF TGTGCCAGCAGTCCTGGACAGACACTTAACTATGGCTACACCTTC
TRBJ2-5 TRBV3-1/TRBV3-2 - - CASSLQGETQYF TGTGCCAGCAGTCTCCAGGGGGAGACCCAGTACTTC
TRBJ1-2 TRBV10-1 - - CASSADGYTF TGCGCCAGCAGTGCCGATGGCTACACCTTC
TRBJ2-1 TRBV5-1 TRBD1 - CASLRDRESEQFF TGCGCCAGCCTCCGGGACAGGGAAAGTGAGCAGTTCTTC
TRBJ2-7 TRBV4-3 - - CASSQGARASNYEQYF TGCGCCAGCAGCCAAGGGGCCAGGGCGAGCAACTACGAGCAGTACTTC
TRBJ2-1 TRBV28 - - CASSLAVTSGGSEQFF TGTGCCAGCAGTTTAGCTGTTACATCGGGGGGCAGTGAGCAGTTCTTC
TRBJ1-5 TRBV5-8 TRBD1 once CASSSQGAWSNQPQHF TGTGCCAGCAGCTCACAGGGGGCATGGAGCAATCAGCCCCAGCATTTT
TRBJ1-6 TRBV28 - - CASSYLNSPLHF TGTGCCAGCAGCTACCTTAATTCACCCCTCCACTTT
TRBJ2-2 TRBV4-1 - - CASRTPNTGELFF TGCGCCAGTAGAACACCGAACACCGGGGAGCTGTTTTTT
TRBJ2-7 TRBV3-1/TRBV3-2 - - CASSQDSNWGYEQYF TGTGCCAGCAGCCAGGACAGCAACTGGGGATACGAGCAGTACTTC
TRBJ2-1 TRBV19 TRBD1 - CASSLEQGVNEQFF TGTGCCAGTAGTCTTGAACAGGGGGTTAATGAGCAGTTCTTC